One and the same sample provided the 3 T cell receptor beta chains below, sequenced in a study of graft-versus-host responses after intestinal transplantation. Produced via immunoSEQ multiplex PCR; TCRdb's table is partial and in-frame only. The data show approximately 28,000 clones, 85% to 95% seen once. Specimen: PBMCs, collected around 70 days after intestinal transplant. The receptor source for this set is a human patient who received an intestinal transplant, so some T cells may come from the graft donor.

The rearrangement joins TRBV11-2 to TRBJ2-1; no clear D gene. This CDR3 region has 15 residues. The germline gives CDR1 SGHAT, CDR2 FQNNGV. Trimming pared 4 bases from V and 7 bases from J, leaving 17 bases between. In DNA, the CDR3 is TGTGCCAGCAGCTCCCCTAGAGGCGGTCCAAATGAGCAGTTCTTC. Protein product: CASSSPRGGPNEQFF.

This CDR3 reads CASSKTTVSSYEQYF. DNA for the CDR3: TGTGCCAGCAGCAAGACGACAGTGAGCTCCTACGAGCAGTACTTC. The rearrangement uses TRBV28 and TRBJ2-5; D might be TRBD1 (5 bases). The J call may be in error: the DNA end matches TRBJ2-7 better. This CDR3 comprises 15 residues. CDR1 and CDR2 from the germline V gene are MDHEN and SYDVKM.

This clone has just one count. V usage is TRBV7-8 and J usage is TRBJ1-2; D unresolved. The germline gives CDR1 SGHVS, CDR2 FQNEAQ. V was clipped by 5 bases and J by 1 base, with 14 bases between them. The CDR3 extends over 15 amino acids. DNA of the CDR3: TGTGCCAGCAGCCCTAGTGATAGGGATAACTATGGCTACACCTTC. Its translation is CASSPSDRDNYGYTF.